The 14 T cell receptor beta chains below all came from one sample that was sequenced in a study of T-cell reconstitution after alpha-beta-depleted transplantation in children. Unique molecular identifiers were built into the TCRbeta library. TCRdb independently ran MiXCR on the PCR reads; one entry per CDR3 protein. The table lists 240,000 or so distinct CDR3 sequences, approximately 12% of them singletons, with over 2.5% in the top ten. Sample: PBMCs from the stem cell graft donor, taken from the stem cell graft. Receptors originate from a human donor who donated a stem cell graft to a child with acute lymphoblastic leukemia.

In the case of this clonotype: A single base separates this from a much larger clone, so it may be a read error. V is TRBV12-3 or TRBV12-4 and J is TRBJ2-5, with a weak D call TRBD2 (7 bases). The length of the CDR3 is 16 residues. Trimming removed 5 bases at V and 3 bases at J, with 19 bases between. CDR3 DNA sequence: TGTGCCAGCAGTCTCGGGGGGCGGAGGGGAAAAGAGACCCAGTACTTC. It translates to CASSLGGRRGKETQYF.

This clonotype was recorded at least ten times. The CDR3 DNA is TGTGCCAGCAGACTCTCTGGACGGGTGAGGGGTGGTGGCTACACCTTC. As protein: CASRLSGRVRGGGYTF. This chain links TRBV12-3 or TRBV12-4 with TRBJ1-2; maybe TRBD1 (5 bases). This CDR3 region has 16 residues. V was trimmed by 6 bases and J by 7 bases, leaving 24 bases between them.

This clonotype was recorded at least ten times. The chain is built from TRBV4-1 and TRBJ2-1; TRBD2 matches 8 bases. Germline V gene sequence: CDR1 MGHRA, CDR2 YSYEKL. After removal of 3 bases from V and 5 bases from J, the junction contained 6 bases not matched to a gene. This CDR3 region has 15 residues. The CDR3 is CASSQASGRDNEQFF. The CDR3 DNA is TGCGCCAGCAGCCAGGCAAGCGGGAGAGACAATGAGCAGTTCTTC.

This clonotype was recorded many times. The gene calls are TRBV6-2 or TRBV6-3 and TRBJ1-1, with D unclear. CDR1 is MNHEY, CDR2 SVGEGT, per germline. V was clipped by 0 bases and J by 1 base, with 6 bases between them. The length of the CDR3 is 14 residues. CDR3 loop: CASSYSRENTEAFF. As DNA, the CDR3 is TGTGCCAGCAGTTACTCTAGGGAGAACACTGAAGCTTTCTTT.

This clonotype was observed once. The chain links TRBV7-2 to TRBJ2-3; 15 bases are a match to TRBD2. Germline V CDR1 and CDR2: SGHTA, FQGNSA. The V gene end was trimmed by 0 bases and the J gene end by 7 bases; junction bases not matched to a gene: 5. The CDR3 is 17 residues long. The CDR3 DNA sequence: TGTGCCAGCAGCTTAGCAGGGACTAGCGGGAGGAGGTATACGCAGTATTTT. Protein sequence: CASSLAGTSGRRYTQYF.

This clonotype was detected many times. This chain links TRBV20-1 with TRBJ2-7; no reliable D call. CDR3 size: 14 residues. V lost 3 bases, J lost 4 bases, and 16 bases lay in between. Germline V gene data show CDR1 as DFQATT and CDR2 as SNEGSKA (reference sequence). CDR3 residues: CSASLTGSLYEQYF. The CDR3 DNA reads TGCAGTGCTAGTCTTACGGGCAGTTTGTACGAGCAGTACTTC.

The chain joins TRBV20-1 to TRBJ2-3; 7 positions agree with TRBD2. With 1 base clipped from V and 6 bases from J, the junction kept 22 bases outside the gene matches. Germline CDR1 reads DFQATT; CDR2 reads SNEGSKA (reference sequence). This CDR3 has 19 amino acids. The CDR3 sequence is CSARAVSRLADNLRDTQYF. The CDR3 region has the DNA TGCAGTGCTAGAGCTGTTAGTCGGCTAGCGGATAATCTGAGGGATACGCAGTATTTT.

This clonotype was counted only a few times. This chain connects TRBV11-1 to TRBJ2-1; 9 nucleotides agree with TRBD2. In germline, CDR1 is SGHAT, CDR2 FQDESV (reference sequence). V lost 5 bases and J lost 4; bases outside the gene matches: 18. CDR3 length: 19 amino acids. CDR3 sequence (DNA): TGTGCCAGCAGCCCCCGCCCCTCCTCGCGGGAGGGCCGGTACAATGAGCAGTTCTTC. Its protein is CASSPRPSSREGRYNEQFF.

This clonotype was recorded at least ten times. This chain joins TRBV28 and TRBJ1-6; D gene ambiguous. V lost 8 bases and J lost 14, with 10 bases in between. The germline V gene has CDR1 MDHEN and CDR2 SYDVKM. The CDR3 contains 10 residues. CDR3 loop: CASGQSALHF. DNA of the CDR3: TGTGCCAGCGGTCAATCGGCCCTCCACTTT.

This clonotype showed up many times. In nucleotides, the CDR3 is TGCAGCGTGTGGACAGGGCCGGGCCTTGGCGAGCAGTACTTC. This encodes CSVWTGPGLGEQYF. The chain has TRBV29-1 and TRBJ2-7; 8 bases line up with TRBD1. Unmatched junction bases numbered 13, after V lost 6 bases and J lost 6 bases. CDR1 is SQVTM and CDR2 is ANQGSEA in the germline V gene. CDR3 size: 14 residues.

The sample holds many counts of this clonotype. V usage is TRBV6-2 or TRBV6-3 and J usage is TRBJ2-1, with 12 bases fitting TRBD1. There are 17 residues in the CDR3. The junction had 12 bases not matched to a gene; V was cut back by 6 bases and J by 6 bases. Germline CDR1 reads MNHEY; CDR2 reads SVGEGT. The CDR3 DNA reads as TGTGCCAGCAGAGGGACAGGGGGCGCGGGGCCCTCCAATGAGCAGTTCTTC. The encoded protein is CASRGTGGAGPSNEQFF.

As to this clonotype: One base away lies a much larger clone, so this may be a sequencing read error. J is TRBJ2-7 and V is TRBV12-3 or TRBV12-4; the D is unclear. V was cut by 6 bases and J by 2 bases, with 23 bases left in between. The CDR3 is 17 residues long. The CDR3 DNA reads TGTGCCAGCAGCCCTACATACTCGGGCCTAAACCCCTACGAGCAGTACTTC. This translates into CASSPTYSGLNPYEQYF.

This clonotype has a count of ten or more. The chain employs TRBV7-2 and TRBJ1-2; TRBD1 agrees at 7 bases. The CDR3 totals 12 residues. Germline trimming cut 5 bases from V and 4 bases from J; bases unmatched to any gene: 1. Germline V gene lookup returns CDR1 SGHTA and CDR2 FQGNSA. CDR3 protein: CASSRDSYGYTF. Written as DNA, the CDR3 is TGTGCCAGCAGCAGGGACAGCTATGGCTACACCTTC.

This clonotype showed up many times. CDR3 sequence (DNA): TGTGCCAGCAGTTTAGTCGCAGGGGCCCCCTACGAGCAGTACTTC. It translates to CASSLVAGAPYEQYF. The V gene is TRBV28, the J gene TRBJ2-7, with D possibly matching TRBD1 (6 bases). The V gene's germline CDR1 is MDHEN and CDR2 SYDVKM. There are 15 residues in the CDR3. V lost 2 bases and J lost 2, with 13 bases in between.